Shown below are 27 T cell receptor beta chains from a single sample sequenced in a study of shared clonotypes between healthy human individuals. TCRdb keeps only in-frame clones here, not all; method: immunoSEQ multiplex PCR. The table records some 2.1 million clones, just under 95% of them present only once. Terminally differentiated effector memory CD45RA+ cells were excluded from the naive CD8 cells, which were CD45RO-negative and positively selected for CCR7. Sequenced material: naive CD8+ T cells sorted from blood. The source of these receptors is a man aged 18 to 35 in good health.

The V call is TRBV6-5, the J call TRBJ1-2, with D hard to call. This CDR3 has 13 residues. The V end lost 2 bases, the J end lost 8 bases, and 12 bases lay between the germline ends. Looked up from germline, CDR1 is MNHEY and CDR2 is SVGAGI. As DNA, the CDR3 is TGTGCCAGCAGTTACAATGGGGTAGGAGGCTACACCTTC. Protein product: CASSYNGVGGYTF.

For this clone: Additional DNA sequences in this sample encode the identical CDR3. The genes are TRBV6-6 and TRBJ2-7; D unresolved. Trimming took 0 bases from V and 2 from J, leaving 8 bases between them. The germline gives CDR1 MNHNY, CDR2 SVGAGI (reference sequence). The CDR3 length is 14 residues. CDR3 DNA sequence: TGTGCCAGCAGTTACTCGGGCCCAGCCTACGAGCAGTACTTC. It specifies CASSYSGPAYEQYF.

This sequence joins TRBV11-2 and TRBJ2-4; D call uncertain. The V end lost 0 bases, the J end lost 8 bases, and 5 bases lay between the germline ends. CDR1 and CDR2 from the germline V gene are SGHAT and FQNNGV. The CDR3 consists of 12 residues. CDR3: CASSLDSDIQYF. In DNA form, the CDR3 reads TGTGCCAGCAGCTTAGATTCTGACATTCAGTACTTC.

The CDR3 reads CASSQDPSGGAYNEQFF. For the CDR3, the DNA is TGCGCCAGCAGCCAAGATCCTTCGGGGGGAGCCTACAATGAGCAGTTCTTC. The chain joins TRBV4-1 to TRBJ2-1, with 7 positions matching TRBD2. The germline V gene has CDR1 MGHRA and CDR2 YSYEKL. J lost 2 bases, V lost 0 bases, and 7 bases had no gene match. This CDR3 has 17 residues.

The genes are TRBV5-4 and TRBJ1-1; D is unclear. V was trimmed by 2 bases and J by 6 bases, leaving 8 bases between them. The CDR3 loop spans 12 amino acids. Germline values: CDR1 SGHNT, CDR2 YYREEE (reference sequence). The CDR3 DNA follows: TGTGCCAGCAGCTTTGGAGGACCTGAAGCTTTCTTT. It encodes CASSFGGPEAFF.

The chain joins TRBV30 to TRBJ1-5; D is unclear. Germline-derived CDR1 and CDR2 are GTSNPN and SVGIG (reference sequence). The CDR3 extends over 13 amino acids. Between the trimmed V and J ends, which lost 1 base and 0 bases, there was a span of 4 bases. CDR3: CAWSEDSNQPQHF. CDR3 coding DNA: TGTGCCTGGAGTGAGGATAGCAATCAGCCCCAGCATTTT.

The chain joins TRBV6-5 to TRBJ1-1; D is unclear. The CDR3 spans 14 residues. V was shortened by 2 bases and J by 4 bases, with 11 bases between the two germline ends. Looked up from germline, CDR1 is MNHEY and CDR2 is SVGAGI. The CDR3 sequence is CASSYNRMGTEAFF. The DNA of the CDR3 is TGTGCCAGCAGTTACAACCGGATGGGCACTGAAGCTTTCTTT.

The chain uses TRBV27 and TRBJ2-1; TRBD2 aligns across 14 bases. The CDR3 consists of 14 residues. Trimming at V came to 5 bases and at J to 10 bases, leaving 4 bases not matched to a gene. Germline CDR1 MNHEY, CDR2 SMNVEV (reference sequence). The CDR3 spells CASSTGTSGSEQFF. CDR3 DNA sequence: TGTGCCAGCAGTACAGGGACTAGCGGGAGCGAGCAGTTCTTC.

This clone occurred once. This sequence joins TRBV5-4 and TRBJ2-3; TRBD1 agrees at 7 bases. CDR1 and CDR2 (germline): SGHNT, YYREEE (reference sequence). CDR3 length: 14 amino acids. After removal of 5 bases from V and 2 bases from J, the junction contained 5 bases not matched to a gene. CDR3 DNA sequence: TGTGCCAGCAGTAGGGACAGTATCACAGATACGCAGTATTTT. This gives the protein CASSRDSITDTQYF.

The chain couples TRBV4-1 to TRBJ1-6; 8 bases are shared with TRBD1. CDR1 and CDR2 (germline): MGHRA, YSYEKL. The V and J ends lost 0 bases and 9 bases, in that order; junction bases with no gene match: 7. This CDR3 contains 16 residues. CDR3 sequence: CASSQDGGTGGSPLHF. The CDR3 DNA reads as TGCGCCAGCAGCCAAGATGGGGGGACAGGAGGTTCACCCCTCCACTTT.

The J gene is TRBJ1-5, the V gene TRBV10-2, with 7 bases that match TRBD1. After removal of 6 bases from V and 1 base from J, the junction contained 3 bases not matched to a gene. CDR1 is WSHSY, CDR2 SAAADI, per germline. CDR3 length: 14 amino acids. For the CDR3, the DNA is TGCGCCAGCAGGGAGACAGGGAGCAATCAGCCCCAGCATTTT. Amino acid sequence: CASRETGSNQPQHF.

This chain joins TRBV6-1 and TRBJ1-2; D gene unclear. Germline CDR1 reads MNHNS; CDR2 reads SASEGT. The CDR3 contains 12 residues. Deletions cut 6 bases from V and 4 bases from J, with 9 bases between. Here the CDR3 reads CASSDTSYGYTF. DNA of the CDR3: TGTGCCAGCAGCGACACGAGCTATGGCTACACCTTC.

The chain links TRBV10-3 to TRBJ2-1, with 10 bases aligning to TRBD2. The CDR3 sequence is 17 residues long. J gave up 3 bases and V 3 bases, and 8 bases lay outside the gene matches. The germline V gene encodes CDR1 ENHRY and CDR2 SYGVKD. CDR3 loop: CAISDGTSAFDYNEQFF. The DNA for the CDR3 is TGTGCCATCAGTGACGGGACTAGCGCCTTCGACTACAATGAGCAGTTCTTC.

The CDR3 nucleotides are TGTGCCAGCAACCAATACAGGGGGCTGGGTACTGAAGCTTTCTTT. It encodes CASNQYRGLGTEAFF. The chain uses TRBV13 and TRBJ1-1, with 9 bases that match TRBD1. This CDR3 comprises 15 residues. The germline CDR1 and CDR2 sequences are PRHDT and FYEKMQ (reference sequence). Losses at the gene ends were 7 bases for V and 5 bases for J; bases not matched to a gene: 11.

The sample holds one count of this clone. The identical CDR3 is also encoded by other nucleotide sequences in the sample. This sequence joins TRBV30 and TRBJ2-2; D not certain. Germline V lookup: CDR1 GTSNPN, CDR2 SVGIG (reference sequence). V dropped 5 bases and J dropped 0 bases, with 1 base sitting between them. The CDR3 runs 11 residues. In DNA, the CDR3 is TGTGCCTGGTCGAACACCGGGGAGCTGTTTTTT. It yields the protein CAWSNTGELFF.

Here the CDR3 DNA reads TGTGCCAGTAGTATAGGGACGATTGATACGCAGTATTTT. Residues: CASSIGTIDTQYF. This rearrangement joins TRBV19 to TRBJ2-3; no firm D call. The CDR3 runs to 13 residues. Trimming shortened V by 1 base and J by 6 bases, and 8 bases separated the two germline ends. Germline loops: CDR1 LNHDA, CDR2 SQIVND (reference sequence).

CDR3 region: CASSEGRGSNTGELFF. The CDR3 DNA reads as TGTGCCAGCAGTGAAGGGCGGGGTTCGAACACCGGGGAGCTGTTTTTT. The gene calls are TRBV6-1 and TRBJ2-2; D may be TRBD2 (6 bases). This CDR3 spans 16 amino acids. Deletions cut 1 base from V and 0 bases from J, with 9 bases between. CDR1 and CDR2 from the germline V gene are MNHNS and SASEGT.

The genes are TRBV6-5 and TRBJ1-4, with a tentative D call TRBD1 (6 bases). The CDR3 loop spans 14 amino acids. V was cut by 4 bases and J by 7 bases, with 13 bases left in between. Germline CDR1 reads MNHEY; CDR2 reads SVGAGI. The CDR3: CASSFQGSGEKLFF. DNA of the CDR3: TGTGCCAGCAGTTTTCAGGGGTCAGGTGAAAAACTGTTTTTT.

A few counts support this clone. The J gene is TRBJ1-4, the V gene TRBV7-9, with 8 nucleotides matching TRBD1. This CDR3 spans 17 amino acids. Germline V gives CDR1 SEHNR, CDR2 FQNEAQ (reference sequence). V lost 4 bases to trimming and J lost 0 bases; unmatched junction nucleotides: 7. The CDR3 region is CASSSGQGAATNEKLFF. The CDR3 nucleotides read TGTGCCAGCAGCTCTGGGCAGGGGGCTGCAACTAATGAAAAACTGTTTTTT.

This rearrangement joins TRBV28 to TRBJ2-7; TRBD2 is a possible D gene (6 bases). V was clipped by 1 base and J by 5 bases, with 15 bases between them. The CDR3 contains 15 residues. Germline CDR1 is MDHEN and CDR2 is SYDVKM. The CDR3 loop reads CASSLLEGKWDEQYF. CDR3 nucleotides: TGTGCCAGCAGTTTATTGGAGGGGAAGTGGGACGAGCAGTACTTC.

The V gene is TRBV6-1, the J gene TRBJ2-3; D is undetermined. Germline CDR1 MNHNS, CDR2 SASEGT. There are 15 residues in the CDR3. Trimming cost V 2 bases and J 3 bases, with 12 bases left between them. CDR3 sequence reads: CASSELVMGTDTQYF. DNA of the CDR3: TGTGCCAGCAGTGAATTGGTGATGGGGACAGATACGCAGTATTTT.

The V call is TRBV2, the J call TRBJ2-5, with D possibly being TRBD2 (6 bases). CDR3 length: 13 residues. Trimming removed 5 bases from V and 4 bases from J, with 11 bases in between. Germline CDR1 SNHLY, CDR2 FYNNEI. In DNA form, the CDR3 reads TGTGCCAGCAGTCTACAACTAGCAGAGACCCAGTACTTC. Translating gives CASSLQLAETQYF.

V and J are TRBV5-1 and TRBJ2-7, with D tentatively TRBD1 (6 bases). V was clipped by 4 bases and J by 0 bases, with 11 bases between them. This CDR3 has 14 amino acids. Germline V gene data show CDR1 as SGHRS and CDR2 as YFSETQ. CDR3 protein: CASSAGTHSYEQYF. The CDR3 DNA sequence: TGCGCCAGCAGCGCTGGGACACACTCCTACGAGCAGTACTTC.

This clone was recorded a few times. V and J are TRBV4-1 and TRBJ1-2; tentative D call: TRBD1 (6 bases). The CDR3 covers 13 residues. Germline V gives CDR1 MGHRA, CDR2 YSYEKL. Trimming took 1 base from V and 3 from J, leaving 6 bases between them. The CDR3 region has the DNA TGCGCCAGCAGCCAAGGACAGGACTATGGCTACACCTTC. The encoded protein is CASSQGQDYGYTF.

The chain recombines TRBV4-2 with TRBJ2-7; D is perhaps TRBD1 or TRBD2 (5 bases each). The germline CDR1 and CDR2 sequences are LGHNA and YNFKEQ. V was clipped by 0 bases and J by 5 bases, with 14 bases between them. The CDR3 length is 15 residues. In nucleotides, the CDR3 is TGTGCCAGCAGCCAAGAATCCGGGGCTGGGAACGAGCAGTACTTC. This encodes CASSQESGAGNEQYF.

The chain couples TRBV4-1 to TRBJ2-2; D may be TRBD2 (5 bases). Per germline, CDR1 MGHRA and CDR2 YSYEKL. With 8 bases removed from V and 3 bases from J, the gap between germline ends came to 7 bases. The CDR3 has 12 amino acids. The CDR3 bases are TGCGCCAGCCGGGGTTACACCGGGGAGCTGTTTTTT. This translates into CASRGYTGELFF.

The genes are TRBV9 and TRBJ2-5; D might be TRBD1 or TRBD2, each matching 5 bases. Trimming took 3 bases from V and 5 from J, leaving 17 bases between them. CDR1 SGDLS and CDR2 YYNGEE come from the germline V gene. CDR3 size: 15 residues. CDR3 coding DNA: TGTGCCAGCAGCGCTGGGGACGGATTATGGGAGACCCAGTACTTC. Encoded protein: CASSAGDGLWETQYF.